Presented here are 15 T cell receptor beta chains from one specimen sequenced in a study of Graves' ophthalmopathy and Graves' hyperthyroidism. As the template, RNA transcripts were used to amplify TCR beta CDR3 regions. The authors performed first-round RT-PCR with HTBI primers and then a second-round multiplex PCR. TCRdb passed the multiplex PCR reads through MiXCR, listing each CDR3 protein once. This sample has a few hundred thousand distinct CDR3 sequences; less than 20% occur once, and the top ten carry about 7%. The sequencing input was peripheral blood. Source of these receptors: a young woman with stable Graves' hyperthyroidism.

This clonotype was counted ten times or more. The rearrangement uses TRBV6-1 and TRBJ2-7; D unclear. Germline V gene data show CDR1 as MNHNS and CDR2 as SASEGT. Trimming stripped 9 bases from V and 0 bases from J, with 15 bases between. This CDR3 is built from 14 residues. The DNA for the CDR3 is TGTGCCAGGGGCAGGCACCGATTCTCCTACGAGCAGTACTTC. Its translation is CARGRHRFSYEQYF.

This clonotype has a count of ten or more. This chain connects TRBV20-1 to TRBJ2-7; D may be TRBD2 (6 bases). Germline lookup yields CDR1 DFQATT and CDR2 SNEGSKA (reference sequence). Trimming pared 5 bases from V and 7 bases from J, leaving 15 bases between. The CDR3 extends over 12 amino acids. CDR3 amino acids: CSAWDSGREQYF. CDR3 in DNA: TGCAGTGCTTGGGACTCCGGAAGGGAGCAGTACTTC.

The table lists this clonotype with many counts. This rearrangement joins TRBV6-2 or TRBV6-3 to TRBJ1-5, with D perhaps matching TRBD1 (6 bases). The CDR3 loop spans 14 amino acids. Trimming cost V 5 bases and J 7 bases, with 15 bases left between them. From germline, CDR1 is MNHEY and CDR2 SVGEGT. The CDR3 bases are TGTGCCAGCAGTCTACACAGGGTTGTGCAGCCCCAGCATTTT. Translated: CASSLHRVVQPQHF.

Ten or more counts support this clonotype. J is TRBJ1-2 and V is TRBV27; D unclear. The CDR3 length is 17 residues. Trimming took 5 bases from V and 1 from J, leaving 20 bases between them. CDR1 and CDR2 (germline): MNHEY, SMNVEV (reference sequence). DNA of the CDR3: TGTGCCAGCAGTCCCCTTTTGGGCGGTGCCCTTAACTATGGCTACACCTTC. Residues: CASSPLLGGALNYGYTF.

This clonotype was seen repeatedly, ten times or more. J is TRBJ1-5 and V is TRBV6-5, with unresolved D. Trimming removed 2 bases at V and 2 bases at J, with 4 bases between. The CDR3 has 13 residues. Germline assignment: CDR1 MNHEY and CDR2 SVGAGI. DNA of the CDR3: TGTGCCAGCAGTTACGTGGGCAATCAGCCCCAGCATTTT. Translation gives CASSYVGNQPQHF.

In this sample, this clonotype turned up a few times. The V gene is TRBV12-3 or TRBV12-4, the J gene TRBJ2-7, with 7 bases matching TRBD1. The CDR3 contains 14 residues. CDR3 in DNA: TGCGCCAGCAGTTTCCCGGGACAGAGTTACGAGCAGTACGTC. Protein product: CASSFPGQSYEQYV.

V usage is TRBV6-1 and J usage is TRBJ2-5; D uncertain. This CDR3 comprises 13 residues. V was clipped by 4 bases and J by 5 bases, with 11 bases between them. Germline CDR1 and CDR2: MNHNS and SASEGT. The CDR3 sequence is CASSASYSETQYF. Written as DNA, the CDR3 is TGTGCCAGCAGTGCCTCCTATTCGGAGACCCAGTACTTC.

This clonotype came up many times. The V gene is TRBV24-1, the J gene TRBJ1-1; D gene ambiguous. The V gene's germline CDR1 is KGHDR and CDR2 SFDVKD. CDR3 length equals 13 residues. The V end was cut by 3 bases, the J end by 0 bases, with 4 bases between. The DNA of the CDR3 is TGTGCCACCAGTGATAGTCTGAACACTGAAGCTTTCTTT. Protein sequence: CATSDSLNTEAFF.

This clonotype was seen a handful of times. This could be a read error, since a much larger clone is one nucleotide away. The chain uses TRBV13 and TRBJ1-5, with 7 bases aligning to TRBD1. Germline CDR1 is PRHDT and CDR2 is FYEKMQ (reference sequence). The CDR3 is 15 amino acids. CDR3 bases: TGTGCCAGCAGCAGTGGGACAGATAGCAGTCAGCCCCAGCATTTT. This codes for CASSSGTDSSQPQHF.

V gene TRBV24-1 combines with J gene TRBJ1-3, with D perhaps TRBD1 (6 bases). This CDR3 region has 13 residues. Trimming removed 4 bases at V and 9 bases at J, with 12 bases between. Germline CDR1 reads KGHDR; CDR2 reads SFDVKD. CDR3 amino acids: CATSDHGRGTIYF. The CDR3 DNA reads as TGTGCCACCAGTGACCATGGCAGGGGCACCATATATTTT.

The chain combines TRBV9 with TRBJ2-5, with D possibly being TRBD2 (5 bases). The germline V gene encodes CDR1 SGDLS and CDR2 YYNGEE. The CDR3 is made up of 14 amino acids. V lost 3 bases, J lost 4 bases, and 13 bases lay in between. In DNA form, the CDR3 reads TGTGCCAGCAGCGGGGGAGCGCTCGTAGAGACCCAGTACTTC. Protein: CASSGGALVETQYF.

At least ten counts were recorded for this clonotype. V gene TRBV2 combines with J gene TRBJ2-5; TRBD1 matches at 9 bases. Germline CDR1 SNHLY, CDR2 FYNNEI. The CDR3 runs to 16 residues. Trimming at V came to 4 bases and at J to 1 base, leaving 7 bases not matched to a gene. CDR3 protein: CASSANPGQGQETQYF. DNA for the CDR3: TGTGCCAGCAGTGCTAATCCGGGACAGGGCCAAGAGACCCAGTACTTC.

In this sample, this clonotype turned up a few times. J is TRBJ2-7 and V is TRBV7-9, with D tentatively TRBD1 (6 bases). The CDR3 extends over 13 amino acids. V lost 4 bases and J 6 bases, leaving 13 bases between the germline ends. Germline lookup yields CDR1 SEHNR and CDR2 FQNEAQ (reference sequence). The CDR3: CASSSDRFAEQYF. CDR3 nucleotides: TGTGCCAGCAGCTCCGACAGGTTCGCCGAGCAGTACTTC.

This clonotype has a handful of counts. This chain connects TRBV11-2 to TRBJ1-1; tentative D call: TRBD1 (6 bases). The V and J ends lost 4 bases and 0 bases respectively, with 15 bases between them. The CDR3 length is 16 residues. Germline V lookup: CDR1 SGHAT, CDR2 FQNNGV. The CDR3 reads CASSYQGYALNTEAFF. The CDR3, as DNA: TGTGCCAGCAGCTACCAGGGGTACGCTCTGAACACTGAAGCTTTCTTT.

There are many counts of this clonotype. V gene TRBV9 combines with J gene TRBJ1-2; 8 bases are a match to TRBD1. Losses at the gene ends were 0 bases for V and 3 bases for J; bases not matched to a gene: 10. This CDR3 spans 17 amino acids. CDR1 and CDR2 from the germline V gene are SGDLS and YYNGEE. CDR3 sequence reads: CASSVGGVQGAHYGYTF. The CDR3, as DNA: TGTGCCAGCAGCGTAGGAGGGGTTCAGGGGGCTCACTATGGCTACACCTTC.